These T cell receptor beta chains were read from a single sample in a study of blood T cell repertoires in COVID-19. Repertoires were generated with immunoSEQ multiplex PCR, while TCRdb's copy carries only in-frame clones and drops some. This sample has around 370,000 clones, with about 90% found just once. The sequenced material came from peripheral blood. The receptor set was obtained from a woman aged 45-59 years with COVID-19, enrolled during active disease. Each CDR3 is given with its conserved first and last residue. The D gene is left open where the match is weak. For some rows the clone size is stated as once, few or many, or as a class when expanded; others skip it.

.	TRBV10-3	TRBD1	TRBJ1-1	TGTGCCATCAGTGATTGGACAGGGGACGTTGGGGCTTTCTTT	CAISDWTGDVGAFF
.	TRBV7-8	.	TRBJ1-2	TGTGCCAGCAGCCCTCTCTCTTATGGCTACACCTTC	CASSPLSYGYTF
.	TRBV11-3	.	TRBJ2-3	TGTGCCAGCAGCTTAACAGGTAGCACAGATACGCAGTATTTT	CASSLTGSTDTQYF
.	TRBV3-1/TRBV3-2	TRBD1	TRBJ2-6	TGTGCCAGCAGCCAAGGGTTAGGGGGCGCGGTAGGGGCCAACGTCCTGACTTTC	CASSQGLGGAVGANVLTF
.	TRBV6-5	TRBD1	TRBJ1-1	TGTGCCAGCAGTTACCGGGACAGGGGGTACACTGAAGCTTTCTTT	CASSYRDRGYTEAFF
.	TRBV7-2	.	TRBJ1-5	TGTGCCAGCAGCTTTGGGCCCAATCAGCCCCAGCATTTT	CASSFGPNQPQHF
.	TRBV7-9	TRBD1	TRBJ2-4	TGTGCCAGCACCGAGGGGGACAGGGAGAAAAACATTCAGTACTTC	CASTEGDREKNIQYF
once	TRBV18	.	TRBJ2-7	TGTGCCAGCTCACAAACCGGGCGCGAGGGGCAGTACTTC	CASSQTGREGQYF
.	TRBV13	.	TRBJ1-4	TGTGCCAGCAGCTTAAGGACACCTGAAGGGGTAGATGAAAAACTGTTTTTT	CASSLRTPEGVDEKLFF
.	TRBV2	TRBD1	TRBJ2-1	TGTGCCAGCAGGGCGGGACAGGGAATGAATGAGCAGTTCTTC	CASRAGQGMNEQFF
.	TRBV19	.	TRBJ1-1	TGTGCCAGTTGGGCGGGGGCAGACACTGAAGCTTTCTTT	CASWAGADTEAFF
.	TRBV7-2	.	TRBJ1-4	TGTGCCAGCAGCTTGGGACAAAATTATGAAAAACTGTTTTTT	CASSLGQNYEKLFF
.	TRBV27	.	TRBJ1-2	TGTGCCAGCAGTCCACAGGGCGGCTATGGCTACACCTTC	CASSPQGGYGYTF
.	TRBV7-2	.	TRBJ2-2	TGTGCCAGCAGCTTAGGTTACAGCGGCACCGGGGAGCTGTTTTTT	CASSLGYSGTGELFF
.	TRBV19	.	TRBJ2-3	TGTGCCAGTAATAACGGTGGGGGGGATACGCAGTATTTT	CASNNGGGDTQYF
.	TRBV5-1	TRBD2	TRBJ2-5	TGCGCCAGCAGCTTGCCCGGGGCGGGAGGAAGAGAGACCCAGTACTTC	CASSLPGAGGRETQYF
.	TRBV6-5	.	TRBJ1-1	TGTGCCAGCAGTTACCGGGTTTGGAGAGACACTGAAGCTTTCTTT	CASSYRVWRDTEAFF
.	TRBV9	.	TRBJ2-3	TGTGCCAGCAGCCTACAGGGTTCAGATACGCAGTATTTT	CASSLQGSDTQYF
.	TRBV19	TRBD2	TRBJ2-5	TGTGCCAGTAGTATAGCGGCGTCTAGCGGGAGGCCGGGGCAAGAGACCCAGTACTTC	CASSIAASSGRPGQETQYF
few	TRBV6-2/TRBV6-3	.	TRBJ2-3	TGTGCCAGCAGTTTCCGCAAAGCGTTATCAGATACGCAGTATTTT	CASSFRKALSDTQYF
.	TRBV5-1	TRBD1	TRBJ2-7	TGCGCCAGCAGCTGGGGCACAGGGGCCGCGTCCTACGAGCAGTACTTC	CASSWGTGAASYEQYF
.	TRBV5-1	.	TRBJ2-2	TGCGCCAGCAGCCTGAACACCGGGGAGCTGTTTTTT	CASSLNTGELFF
once	TRBV5-1	.	TRBJ2-7	TGCGCCAGCAGCCCTGATCTGGGACTCTTCTACGAGCAGTACTTC	CASSPDLGLFYEQYF
.	TRBV9	.	TRBJ2-3	TGTGCCAGCAGCTCTCGGACTGGCACAGATACGCAGTATTTT	CASSSRTGTDTQYF
once	TRBV4-2	TRBD2	TRBJ2-2	TGTGCCAGCAGCCAAGATCTAGCGGGAGAAGATACCGGGGAGCTGTTTTTT	CASSQDLAGEDTGELFF
.	TRBV30	TRBD1	TRBJ1-1	TGTGCCTGGAGGGGAAACAGGGGTGTTAACACTGAAGCTTTCTTT	CAWRGNRGVNTEAFF
.	TRBV6-6	TRBD2	TRBJ2-7	TGTGCCAGCAGTTTCCGGACTAGCGGGAGCTCCTACGAGCAGTACTTC	CASSFRTSGSSYEQYF
.	TRBV11-3	TRBD2	TRBJ2-3	TGTGCCAGCAGCTTCGGACTAGCGAAGGATACGCAGTATTTT	CASSFGLAKDTQYF